These 19 T cell receptor beta chains were sequenced from one sample in a study of T cell responses to AZD1222 COVID-19 vaccine. Here immunoSEQ multiplex PCR was the method, and the copy in TCRdb shows in-frame clones only, minus some. The sample gives under 30,000 clones, about nine tenths of which show up once; more than 30% is in the top ten. The sample consisted of peripheral blood, taken 28 days after the second AZD1222 dose. Receptor source: an adult who received the AZD1222 COVID-19 vaccine.

The genes are TRBV7-3 and TRBJ1-2, with 8 bases matching TRBD1. The V and J ends lost 8 bases and 4 bases, in that order; junction bases with no gene match: 15. This CDR3 is built from 16 residues. The germline CDR1 and CDR2 sequences are SGHTA and FQGTGA. CDR3 sequence reads: CASFSGDRYFGYGYTF. CDR3 nucleotide sequence: TGTGCCAGCTTCTCGGGGGACAGGTATTTTGGCTATGGCTACACCTTC.

The chain employs TRBV6-2 or TRBV6-3 and TRBJ2-3, with a possible D match to TRBD1 (6 bases). The CDR3 sequence is 15 residues long. The germline V gene encodes CDR1 MNHEY and CDR2 SVGEGT. V was pared by 6 bases and J by 3 bases, with 16 bases between. In DNA form, the CDR3 reads TGTGCCAGCAGCGAACGAGGGGGATCAACAGATACGCAGTATTTT. Translation: CASSERGGSTDTQYF.

V usage is TRBV18 and J usage is TRBJ2-3; the D call may be TRBD1 or TRBD2 (5 bases each). There are 16 residues in the CDR3. V lost 1 base, J lost 15 bases, and 26 bases lay in between. Germline V gene lookup returns CDR1 KGHSH and CDR2 LQKENI. The CDR3 reads CASSPHPPGSGAFEYF. The CDR3 DNA sequence: TGTGCCAGCTCACCACATCCCCCAGGGAGTGGGGCCTTCGAATATTTT.

This chain joins TRBV6-2 or TRBV6-3 and TRBJ1-1; D is unclear. The ends were cut back, 5 bases at V and 12 bases at J, with 16 bases in the middle. The CDR3 contains 12 residues. Germline values: CDR1 MNHEY, CDR2 SVGEGT. The CDR3 region is CASSQRHFRTFF. Here the CDR3 DNA reads TGTGCCAGCAGTCAGAGACATTTCAGAACTTTCTTT.

The CDR3 coding sequence is TGTGCCAGTAGCCCCGGGACCCACCAAGAGACCCAGTACTTC. Its protein is CASSPGTHQETQYF. This chain links TRBV19 with TRBJ2-5; D is tentatively TRBD1 or TRBD2 (5 bases each). Germline V gene data show CDR1 as LNHDA and CDR2 as SQIVND (reference sequence). V lost 6 bases, J lost 0 bases, and 11 bases lay in between. This CDR3 has 14 amino acids.

The chain links TRBV5-4 to TRBJ2-5; 8 nucleotides agree with TRBD2. CDR3 length: 15 residues. Germline V gene sequence: CDR1 SGHNT, CDR2 YYREEE (reference sequence). The V and J ends lost 0 bases and 5 bases, in that order; junction bases with no gene match: 6. This CDR3 is CASSLDGRASETQYF. For the CDR3, the DNA is TGTGCCAGCAGCTTGGACGGGAGGGCCAGTGAGACCCAGTACTTC.

CDR3 coding DNA: TGTGCCAGCAGCCCGGGACTAGCAGAATCCACAGATACGCAGTATTTT. As protein: CASSPGLAESTDTQYF. J is TRBJ2-3 and V is TRBV7-9, with 9 bases matching TRBD2. The germline V gene has CDR1 SEHNR and CDR2 FQNEAQ (reference sequence). Trimming took 5 bases from V and 2 from J; bases not matched to a gene: 8. The CDR3 has 16 residues. Supplemented by reference TRBV7-9 and TRBJ2-3, the full variable domain reads DTGVSQNPRHKITKRGQNVTFRCDPISEHNRLYWYRQTLGQGPEFLTYFQNEAQLEKSRLLSDRFSAERPKGSFSTLEIQRTEQGDSAMYLCASSPGLAESTDTQYFGPGTRLTVL.

This clone has just one count. The J gene is TRBJ1-5, the V gene TRBV15; 12 bases are shared with TRBD1. The ends lost 3 bases at V and 4 bases at J; junction bases unmatched: 4. CDR3 size: 16 residues. Looked up from germline, CDR1 is LNHNV and CDR2 is YYDKDF (reference sequence). The CDR3 DNA reads as TGTGCCACCAGCAGGAGGGGACAGGGGGCTAATCAGCCCCAGCATTTT. Amino acids: CATSRRGQGANQPQHF.

The V and J genes are TRBV19 and TRBJ1-5; no clear D. V gave up 4 bases and J gave up 6 bases, with 10 bases separating them. Germline lookup yields CDR1 LNHDA and CDR2 SQIVND (reference sequence). This CDR3 contains 13 residues. This CDR3 reads CASSTQSGQPQHF. The CDR3 coding sequence is TGTGCCAGTAGTACCCAGAGTGGTCAGCCCCAGCATTTT.

The rearrangement links TRBV14 to TRBJ2-2; D uncertain. The length of the CDR3 is 13 residues. CDR1 and CDR2 (germline): SGHDN, FVKESK. Trimming removed 3 bases at V and 8 bases at J, with 10 bases between. The CDR3 loop is CASSHRVLGELFF. CDR3 sequence (DNA): TGTGCCAGCAGCCACCGGGTTCTGGGGGAGCTGTTTTTT.

The V call is TRBV3-1 (or the pseudogene TRBV3-2), the J call TRBJ2-1, with D unclear. The CDR3 sequence is 18 residues long. Germline CDR1 reads LGHDT; CDR2 reads YNNKEL (reference sequence). V was shortened by 0 bases and J by 0 bases, with 15 bases between the two germline ends. CDR3 loop: CASSQDLPAVDSYNEQFF. The CDR3 DNA reads TGTGCCAGCAGCCAAGATCTACCAGCAGTAGACTCCTACAATGAGCAGTTCTTC.

Written as DNA, the CDR3 is TGCAGCGCCGAGGGGACTAGCGGGAGGGGCACAGATACGCAGTATTTT. Its protein is CSAEGTSGRGTDTQYF. V gene TRBV29-1 combines with J gene TRBJ2-3; 16 bases agree with TRBD2. V dropped 7 bases and J dropped 1; count of bases not matched to a gene: 5. The germline gives CDR1 SQVTM, CDR2 ANQGSEA. The CDR3 runs 16 residues.

This chain links TRBV28 with TRBJ2-5; D may be TRBD2 (6 bases). This CDR3 contains 14 residues. CDR1 is MDHEN, CDR2 SYDVKM, per germline. Trimming removed 5 bases from V and 5 bases from J, with 15 bases in between. CDR3 nucleotide sequence: TGTGCCAGCAGTCTCCGACTAGTGGGGGAGACCCAGTACTTC. It codes for CASSLRLVGETQYF.

The chain links TRBV4-1 to TRBJ2-3; tentative D call: TRBD1 (5 bases). The CDR3 covers 15 residues. Trimming took 4 bases from V and 1 from J, leaving 12 bases between them. The germline V gene has CDR1 MGHRA and CDR2 YSYEKL. CDR3 sequence reads: CASSRRGQGTDTQYF. CDR3 bases: TGCGCCAGCAGCCGAAGGGGCCAAGGCACAGATACGCAGTATTTT.

This chain uses TRBV5-1 with TRBJ2-5; D not resolved. The CDR3 extends over 13 amino acids. Germline CDR1 is SGHRS and CDR2 is YFSETQ. V was clipped by 1 base and J by 5 bases, with 9 bases between them. CDR3 sequence reads: CASSLIPGETQYF. The CDR3 nucleotides read TGCGCCAGCAGCTTGATACCCGGTGAGACCCAGTACTTC.

This rearrangement joins TRBV5-1 to TRBJ2-1; D perhaps matches TRBD2 (5 bases). Germline V CDR1 and CDR2: SGHRS, YFSETQ. The CDR3 runs to 15 residues. With 9 bases removed from V and 1 base from J, the gap between germline ends came to 17 bases. Written as DNA, the CDR3 is TGCGCCACCGGTAACCCCGGCGGGTCCTACAATGAGCAGTTCTTC. Translation: CATGNPGGSYNEQFF.

The chain employs TRBV24-1 and TRBJ2-3, with 9 bases identical to TRBD1. The CDR3 is 16 residues long. V dropped 0 bases and J dropped 4; count of bases not matched to a gene: 4. Per germline, CDR1 KGHDR and CDR2 SFDVKD. CDR3 DNA: TGTGCCACCAGTGATTTGTCACAGGGGGCCGCAGATACGCAGTATTTT. Residues: CATSDLSQGAADTQYF.

V usage is TRBV27 and J usage is TRBJ2-3; D is unresolved. Germline V gene lookup returns CDR1 MNHEY and CDR2 SMNVEV (reference sequence). Trimming pared 4 bases from V and 6 bases from J, leaving 14 bases between. This CDR3 spans 14 amino acids. The CDR3 nucleotides are TGTGCCAGCAGTTCCTATCCCATGGGGGATACGCAGTATTTT. Its protein product is CASSSYPMGDTQYF.

CDR3 in DNA: TGTGCCAGCAGTTTAAGCGGGAATTGGAATCAGCCCCAGCATTTT. Residues: CASSLSGNWNQPQHF. The rearrangement joins TRBV27 to TRBJ1-5; D is undetermined. The CDR3 runs 15 residues. V lost 2 bases and J lost 4, with 12 bases in between. CDR1 and CDR2 (germline): MNHEY, SMNVEV (reference sequence).